This T cell receptor (beta chain) was captured in a study of blood T cell repertoires in COVID-19. Authors' analysis steps: Quantification of nucleated cells was approximated via reference gene primer amplification. Produced via immunoSEQ multiplex PCR; TCRdb's table is partial and in-frame only. Clone size and the V and J calls come from that table; the DNA yielded D and trimming. The sample contains 40,000 to 60,000 clones, about nine tenths of which appear only once. CDR3 length: 10 amino acids. V was shortened by 7 bases and J by 9 bases, with 9 bases between the two germline ends. Germline V lookup: CDR1 MDHEN, CDR2 SYDVKM.

V is TRBV28 and J is TRBJ1-1; D not resolved. The receptor was derived from a woman of 80 years or more with COVID-19, enrolled during active disease. The material sequenced was peripheral blood. Here the CDR3 DNA reads TGTGCCAGCAAAGACATCAAAGCTTTCTTT. It is translated as CASKDIKAFF.